The rows below give T cell receptor beta chains drawn from one sample of a study of T cells in Graves' hyperthyroidism and ophthalmopathy. TCRdb ran MiXCR on the multiplex PCR reads and lists one entry per CDR3 protein. The sample has about 590,000 distinct CDR3 sequences; approximately 14% are singletons. The source material was blood. Receptor source: a woman aged 25 to 45 with Graves' hyperthyroidism. The CDR3 runs from the conserved cysteine through the conserved F or W. D genes are given only for firm matches. Size is omitted from some rows. Given values are once, few, many or a class for expanded clones.

size,V,J,D,DNA,CDR3
few,TRBV4-2,TRBJ1-1,.,TGTGCCAGCAGCCAAGATGGGGGTGGGGGTCACGACACTGAAGCTTTCTTT,CASSQDGGGGHDTEAFF
few,TRBV29-1,TRBJ2-1,TRBD2,TGCAGCGTTGAAGGTGTCTGGGCTAGCGGGACTTCGTACAATGAGCAGTTCTTC,CSVEGVWASGTSYNEQFF
many,TRBV7-8,TRBJ2-7,.,TGTGCCAGCAGCTTAGAGCGGGCCGCCTCCTACGAGCAGTACTTC,CASSLERAASYEQYF
many,TRBV20-1,TRBJ2-7,TRBD2,TGCAGTGCTAGAGATCGTCTAGCGGAAACCTACGAGCAGTACTTC,CSARDRLAETYEQYF
many,TRBV11-2,TRBJ2-7,.,TGTGCCAGCAGCTTATTGTTATCGATTACCCGGGACCGTCCCTACGAGCAGTACTTC,CASSLLLSITRDRPYEQYF
few,TRBV19,TRBJ2-1,TRBD2,TGTGCCACAGTAGCGGGAGGTGGTGGTGAGCAGTTCTTC,CATVAGGGGEQFF
many,TRBV12-3/TRBV12-4,TRBJ1-1,.,TGTGCCAGCAAGCCCCGTGTGAACACTGAAGCTTTCTTT,CASKPRVNTEAFF
many,TRBV10-3,TRBJ2-3,.,TGTGCCATCAGTGAGTCGGAACTAGGGGAGACAGATACGCAGTATTTT,CAISESELGETDTQYF
few,TRBV12-3/TRBV12-4,TRBJ2-7,.,TGTGCCAGCAGTTTTGGGACCACCTCCTACGAGCAGTACTTC,CASSFGTTSYEQYF
.,TRBV19,TRBJ1-2,.,TGTGCCAGTAGTATCGTGCAGAACTATGGCTACACCTTC,CASSIVQNYGYTF
many,TRBV5-1,TRBJ2-1,TRBD2,TGCGCCAGCAGCACTAGCGGGAGCTCCTACAATGAGCAGTTCTTC,CASSTSGSSYNEQFF
many,TRBV6-5,TRBJ1-2,.,TGTGCCAGCAGTTACTCGGAGGGGGTCTATGGCTACACCTTC,CASSYSEGVYGYTF
many,TRBV28,TRBJ2-7,.,TGTGCCAGCAATGGACAGTTAACCTACGAGCAGTACTTC,CASNGQLTYEQYF
.,TRBV10-1,TRBJ2-7,.,TGCGCCAGCAGTGAGTCGAGACAGGAGAGCGAGCAGTACTTC,CASSESRQESEQYF
many,TRBV10-2,TRBJ2-5,.,TGCGCCAGCAGAGGGTCGGGACAAGAGACCCAGTACTTC,CASRGSGQETQYF
many,TRBV7-9,TRBJ2-1,.,TGTGCCAGCAGCTTAGTTACTGGGACCGATACCTACAATGAGCAGTTCTTC,CASSLVTGTDTYNEQFF
few,TRBV19,TRBJ2-1,.,TGTGCCAGTAGTATGGGTCAGACCTACTCCTACAATGAGCAGTTCTTC,CASSMGQTYSYNEQFF
many,TRBV27,TRBJ2-5,.,TGTGCCAGCAGTTTAAAGGGGTCGGAGACCCAGTACTTC,CASSLKGSETQYF
few,TRBV28,TRBJ2-7,TRBD2,TGTGCCAGTAGTATATCCCTAGCGGCGGCCTACGAGCAGTACTTC,CASSISLAAAYEQYF
many,TRBV28,TRBJ2-3,TRBD1,TGTGCCAGCAGTTTACGACAGGGTGACACAGATACGCAGTATTTT,CASSLRQGDTDTQYF
many,TRBV30,TRBJ2-3,.,TGTGCCTGGATGAAAGGGTCCGATACGCAGTATTTT,CAWMKGSDTQYF
many,TRBV20-1,TRBJ2-3,TRBD2,TGCAGTGCTAACAGACTAGCGGGAACGAGCACAGATACGCAGTATTTT,CSANRLAGTSTDTQYF
many,TRBV5-5,TRBJ2-7,TRBD2,TGTGCCAGCAGACGCGCTAGCGGGAGCTACGAGCAGTACTTC,CASRRASGSYEQYF
.,TRBV28,TRBJ2-1,TRBD1,TGTGCCAGCACTCCCTTCAGGGGGCCTCTATACAATGAGCAGTTCTTC,CASTPFRGPLYNEQFF
.,TRBV20-1,TRBJ2-3,TRBD2,TGCAGTGCTAGTTTAATAGCGGGAGGGAGGGAGCCAGATACGCAGTATTTT,CSASLIAGGREPDTQYF
many,TRBV20-1,TRBJ1-4,.,TGCAGTGCTAGCCCAGGGGAGACTAATGAAAAACTGTTTTTT,CSASPGETNEKLFF
few,TRBV6-7,TRBJ1-5,.,TGTGCCAGCAGTTATCTGATTGGCGATCAGCCCCAGCATTTT,CASSYLIGDQPQHF